This TCR beta chain was recorded in a study of PD-L1 blockade in urothelial cancer. Study at large: Males with urothelial cancer arising in the bladder constituted most of the 29 patients. Patients arrived having already received 0 to 3 prior chemotherapy regimens.

Generated by immunoSEQ multiplex PCR, the TCRdb table keeps only in-frame clones and is missing some. The data show 30,000 to 50,000 clones, with more than 85% seen just once and about 11% held by the top ten. Described time point: pretreatment peripheral blood. The germline V and J ends were trimmed by 5 bases and 0 bases, with 12 bases remaining between them. This CDR3 is 15 amino acids long. The germline CDR1 and CDR2 sequences are SEHNR and FQNEAQ (reference sequence). J is TRBJ2-3 and V is TRBV7-9; TRBD2 might be the D (6 bases). The sequencing used PBMCs, collected around atezolizumab (anti-PD-L1) treatment. The sequence came from a woman aged 55-69 years with urothelial cancer. CDR3 coding DNA: TGTGCCAGCAGCGACGGGACTTTTAGCACAGATACGCAGTATTTT. It specifies CASSDGTFSTDTQYF.